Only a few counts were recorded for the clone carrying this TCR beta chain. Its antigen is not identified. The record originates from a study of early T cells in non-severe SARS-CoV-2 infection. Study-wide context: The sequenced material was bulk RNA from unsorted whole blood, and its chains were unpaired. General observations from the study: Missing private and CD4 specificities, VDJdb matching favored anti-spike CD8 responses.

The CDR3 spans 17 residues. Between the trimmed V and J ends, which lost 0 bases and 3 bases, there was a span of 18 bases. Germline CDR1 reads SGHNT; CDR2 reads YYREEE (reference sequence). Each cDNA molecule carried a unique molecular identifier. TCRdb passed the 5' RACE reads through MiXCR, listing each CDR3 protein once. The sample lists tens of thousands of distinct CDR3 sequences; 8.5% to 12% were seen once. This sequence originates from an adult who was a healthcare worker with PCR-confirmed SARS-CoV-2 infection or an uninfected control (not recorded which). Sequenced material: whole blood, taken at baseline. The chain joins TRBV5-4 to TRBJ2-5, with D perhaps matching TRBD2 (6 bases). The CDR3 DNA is TGTGCCAGCAGCTTGGGACCCTCCGGGACTGGAAAAGAGACCCAGTACTTC. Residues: CASSLGPSGTGKETQYF.